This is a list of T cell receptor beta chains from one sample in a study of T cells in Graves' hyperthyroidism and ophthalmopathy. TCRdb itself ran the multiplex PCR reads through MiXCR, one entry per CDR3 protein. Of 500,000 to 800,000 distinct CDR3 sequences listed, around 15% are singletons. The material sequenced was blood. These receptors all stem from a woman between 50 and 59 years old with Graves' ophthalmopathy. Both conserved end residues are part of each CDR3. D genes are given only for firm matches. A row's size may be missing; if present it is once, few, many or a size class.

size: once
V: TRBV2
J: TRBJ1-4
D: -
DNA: TGTGCCAGCATCAGAAGGAATGGAAAACTGTTTTTT
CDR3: CASIRRNGKLFF

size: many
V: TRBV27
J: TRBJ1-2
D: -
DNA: TGTGCCAGCAGTTTACTTGGAAGGGCCCTAAACTATGGCTACACCTTC
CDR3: CASSLLGRALNYGYTF

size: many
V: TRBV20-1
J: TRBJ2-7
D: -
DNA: TGCAGTGCCACGGGGGCGAAGGGGGTAGGCGAGCAGTACTTC
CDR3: CSATGAKGVGEQYF

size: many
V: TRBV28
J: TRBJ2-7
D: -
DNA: TGTGCCAGCAGTTTCAGGTATCCCTACGAGCAGTACTTC
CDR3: CASSFRYPYEQYF

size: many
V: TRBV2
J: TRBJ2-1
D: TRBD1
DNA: TGTGCCAGCAGTGGCGGGACAGGGTCGGCCTACAATGAGCAGTTCTTC
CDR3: CASSGGTGSAYNEQFF

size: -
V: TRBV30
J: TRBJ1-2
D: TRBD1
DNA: TGTGCCTGGAGTGACCAGACAGGGACCGATGGCTACACCTTC
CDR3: CAWSDQTGTDGYTF

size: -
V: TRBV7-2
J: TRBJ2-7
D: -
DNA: TGTGCCAGCAGCCTGGGACTTCAGAGCTCCTACGAGCAGTACTTC
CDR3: CASSLGLQSSYEQYF

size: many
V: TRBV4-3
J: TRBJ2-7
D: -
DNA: TGCGCCAGCAGCCAAGCCGATTCCTACGAGCAGTACTTC
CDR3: CASSQADSYEQYF

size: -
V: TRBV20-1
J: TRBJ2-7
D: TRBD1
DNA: TGCAGTGCAGGAGGGCGACAGGGGGTATACGAGCAGTACTTC
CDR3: CSAGGRQGVYEQYF

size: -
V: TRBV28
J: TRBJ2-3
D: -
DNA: TGTGCCAGCAGTTTTAGTCGCCTCACAGATACGCAGTATTTT
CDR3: CASSFSRLTDTQYF

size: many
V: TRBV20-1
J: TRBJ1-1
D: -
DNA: TGCAGTGCCCTCATTCGGTGGACTGAAGCTTTCTTT
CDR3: CSALIRWTEAFF

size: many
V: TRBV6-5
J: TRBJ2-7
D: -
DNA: TGTGCCAGCAGTTACGGGCCCGCCTACGAGCAGTACTTC
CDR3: CASSYGPAYEQYF

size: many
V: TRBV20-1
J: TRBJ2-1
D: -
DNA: TGCAGTATTCGGGACCCCCGGGACAATGAGCAGTTCTTC
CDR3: CSIRDPRDNEQFF

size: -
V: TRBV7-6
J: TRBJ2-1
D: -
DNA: TGTGCCAGCAGCTTAGCTAGCGGATACAATGAGCAGTTCTTC
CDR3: CASSLASGYNEQFF

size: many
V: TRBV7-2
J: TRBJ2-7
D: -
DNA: TGTGCCAGCAGCTTAGGGAGTTGGGTGTACGAGCAGTACTTC
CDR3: CASSLGSWVYEQYF

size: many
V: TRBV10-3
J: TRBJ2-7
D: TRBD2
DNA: TGTGCCATCAGTGGTGGGACTAGCGGTTCCTACGAGCAGTACTTC
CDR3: CAISGGTSGSYEQYF

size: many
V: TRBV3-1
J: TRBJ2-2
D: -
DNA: TGTGCCAGCAGCCAAGAGGTTAGCTCTGGGGAGCTGTTTTTT
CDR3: CASSQEVSSGELFF

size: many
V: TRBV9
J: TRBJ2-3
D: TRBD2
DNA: TGTGCCAGCAGCACGGGACTAGCGGGAGTGACAGATACGCAGTATTTT
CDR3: CASSTGLAGVTDTQYF

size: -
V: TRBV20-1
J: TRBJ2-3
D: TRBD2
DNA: TGCAGTGCTAGAGAAGGTAGCGGGGCAGATACGCAGTATTTT
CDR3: CSAREGSGADTQYF

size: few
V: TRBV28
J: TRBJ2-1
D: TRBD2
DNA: TGTGCCAGCAGTTTATTTTTTAGCGGGAGGGCCGGGGAGCAGTTCTTC
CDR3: CASSLFFSGRAGEQFF

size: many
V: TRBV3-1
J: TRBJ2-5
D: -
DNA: TGTGCCAGCAGCTCTCGGGTGCGTCCTTCGGAGACCCAGTACTTC
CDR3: CASSSRVRPSETQYF

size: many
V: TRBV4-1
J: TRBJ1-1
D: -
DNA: TGCGCCAGCAGCCAAGAACCGGACGGGAACACTGAAGCTTTCTTT
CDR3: CASSQEPDGNTEAFF

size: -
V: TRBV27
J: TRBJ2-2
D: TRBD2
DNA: TGTGCCAGCAGTTGGTCTAGCGGGAGACGCTGGTACACCGGGGAGCTGTTTTTT
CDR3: CASSWSSGRRWYTGELFF

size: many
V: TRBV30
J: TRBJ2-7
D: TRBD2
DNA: TGTGCCTGGAGAGCGGGGCAAAAATACGAGCAGTACTTC
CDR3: CAWRAGQKYEQYF

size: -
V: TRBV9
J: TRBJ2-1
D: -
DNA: TGTGCCAGCAGCGAAGAGCGGAACTCCTACAATGAGCAGTTCTTC
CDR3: CASSEERNSYNEQFF

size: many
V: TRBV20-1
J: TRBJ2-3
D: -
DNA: TGCAGTGCTAGCCGAGGTACGGGGCTAACAGATACGCAGTATTTT
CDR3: CSASRGTGLTDTQYF

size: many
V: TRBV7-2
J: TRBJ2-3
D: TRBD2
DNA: TGTGCCAGCAGCTACCCCGTGACTAGCCCAGATACGCAGTATTTT
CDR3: CASSYPVTSPDTQYF

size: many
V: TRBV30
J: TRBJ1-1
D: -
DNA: TGTGCCTGGACAGGGTGGAGCACTGAAGCTTTCTTT
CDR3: CAWTGWSTEAFF

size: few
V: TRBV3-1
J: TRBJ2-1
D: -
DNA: TGTGCCAGCAGCCAAGATCTGACAACCTACAATGAGCAGTTCTTC
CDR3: CASSQDLTTYNEQFF